A single sample gave rise to the 6 T cell receptor beta chains below, sequenced in a study of immune evolution from preneoplasia to lung adenocarcinoma. The repertoire was sequenced with immunoSEQ multiplex PCR; TCRdb's copy has only in-frame clones and lacks some. The profile shows over 11,000 clones, 70% to 90% of them singletons. Sequenced: FFPE minimally invasive lung adenocarcinoma tissue. Receptor source: a person aged 70 to 79 with lung adenocarcinoma.

The chain has TRBV5-4 and TRBJ2-7, with 7 bases matching TRBD2. Germline V gene sequence: CDR1 SGHNT, CDR2 YYREEE (reference sequence). The CDR3 totals 13 residues. The V segment lost 3 bases and the J segment 5 bases; nucleotides outside the gene matches: 5. Here the CDR3 DNA reads TGTGCCAGCAGCTCTGAGCGGGAAGACGAGCAGTACTTC. This translates into CASSSEREDEQYF.

The chain has TRBV14 and TRBJ2-7; D uncertain. The CDR3 extends over 12 amino acids. Germline CDR1 SGHDN, CDR2 FVKESK. Trimming removed 3 bases at V and 3 bases at J, with 6 bases between. The CDR3 DNA is TGTGCCAGCAGCCATGGAAGCTACGAGCAGTACTTC. This gives the protein CASSHGSYEQYF.

The chain recombines TRBV10-3 with TRBJ1-6; tentatively, D is TRBD1 (5 bases). The CDR3 consists of 18 residues. Trimming removed 0 bases at V and 6 bases at J, with 18 bases between. Germline assignment: CDR1 ENHRY and CDR2 SYGVKD. CDR3 loop: CAISESIHLAGSNSPLHF. In DNA, the CDR3 is TGTGCCATCAGTGAGTCGATCCATCTCGCAGGGAGTAATTCACCCCTCCACTTT.

The CDR3, as DNA: TGTGCCAGCTCCCGGACTAGCGGGGATTTCTACGAGCAGTACTTC. Amino acid sequence: CASSRTSGDFYEQYF. This sequence joins TRBV18 and TRBJ2-7; 12 bases match TRBD2. Germline lookup yields CDR1 KGHSH and CDR2 LQKENI. The CDR3 has 15 residues. With V trimmed by 6 bases and J by 3 bases, 6 bases remained unmatched.

This clone was seen only a few times. This sequence joins TRBV6-1 and TRBJ1-4; D not certain. The CDR3 extends over 15 amino acids. Trimming took 4 bases from V and 2 from J, leaving 11 bases between them. The germline CDR1 and CDR2 sequences are MNHNS and SASEGT. CDR3 DNA: TGTGCCAGCAGTGCTGTGGGATTTACTAATGAAAAACTGTTTTTT. Translation: CASSAVGFTNEKLFF.

The rearrangement links TRBV7-2 to TRBJ1-5, with D perhaps TRBD1 (5 bases). The germline V and J ends were trimmed by 7 bases and 7 bases, with 14 bases remaining between them. CDR1 is SGHTA, CDR2 FQGNSA, per germline. This CDR3 is built from 13 residues. The CDR3 nucleotides are TGTGCCAGCACATCTCAGGGCGGCCAGCCCCAGCATTTT. Encoded protein: CASTSQGGQPQHF.